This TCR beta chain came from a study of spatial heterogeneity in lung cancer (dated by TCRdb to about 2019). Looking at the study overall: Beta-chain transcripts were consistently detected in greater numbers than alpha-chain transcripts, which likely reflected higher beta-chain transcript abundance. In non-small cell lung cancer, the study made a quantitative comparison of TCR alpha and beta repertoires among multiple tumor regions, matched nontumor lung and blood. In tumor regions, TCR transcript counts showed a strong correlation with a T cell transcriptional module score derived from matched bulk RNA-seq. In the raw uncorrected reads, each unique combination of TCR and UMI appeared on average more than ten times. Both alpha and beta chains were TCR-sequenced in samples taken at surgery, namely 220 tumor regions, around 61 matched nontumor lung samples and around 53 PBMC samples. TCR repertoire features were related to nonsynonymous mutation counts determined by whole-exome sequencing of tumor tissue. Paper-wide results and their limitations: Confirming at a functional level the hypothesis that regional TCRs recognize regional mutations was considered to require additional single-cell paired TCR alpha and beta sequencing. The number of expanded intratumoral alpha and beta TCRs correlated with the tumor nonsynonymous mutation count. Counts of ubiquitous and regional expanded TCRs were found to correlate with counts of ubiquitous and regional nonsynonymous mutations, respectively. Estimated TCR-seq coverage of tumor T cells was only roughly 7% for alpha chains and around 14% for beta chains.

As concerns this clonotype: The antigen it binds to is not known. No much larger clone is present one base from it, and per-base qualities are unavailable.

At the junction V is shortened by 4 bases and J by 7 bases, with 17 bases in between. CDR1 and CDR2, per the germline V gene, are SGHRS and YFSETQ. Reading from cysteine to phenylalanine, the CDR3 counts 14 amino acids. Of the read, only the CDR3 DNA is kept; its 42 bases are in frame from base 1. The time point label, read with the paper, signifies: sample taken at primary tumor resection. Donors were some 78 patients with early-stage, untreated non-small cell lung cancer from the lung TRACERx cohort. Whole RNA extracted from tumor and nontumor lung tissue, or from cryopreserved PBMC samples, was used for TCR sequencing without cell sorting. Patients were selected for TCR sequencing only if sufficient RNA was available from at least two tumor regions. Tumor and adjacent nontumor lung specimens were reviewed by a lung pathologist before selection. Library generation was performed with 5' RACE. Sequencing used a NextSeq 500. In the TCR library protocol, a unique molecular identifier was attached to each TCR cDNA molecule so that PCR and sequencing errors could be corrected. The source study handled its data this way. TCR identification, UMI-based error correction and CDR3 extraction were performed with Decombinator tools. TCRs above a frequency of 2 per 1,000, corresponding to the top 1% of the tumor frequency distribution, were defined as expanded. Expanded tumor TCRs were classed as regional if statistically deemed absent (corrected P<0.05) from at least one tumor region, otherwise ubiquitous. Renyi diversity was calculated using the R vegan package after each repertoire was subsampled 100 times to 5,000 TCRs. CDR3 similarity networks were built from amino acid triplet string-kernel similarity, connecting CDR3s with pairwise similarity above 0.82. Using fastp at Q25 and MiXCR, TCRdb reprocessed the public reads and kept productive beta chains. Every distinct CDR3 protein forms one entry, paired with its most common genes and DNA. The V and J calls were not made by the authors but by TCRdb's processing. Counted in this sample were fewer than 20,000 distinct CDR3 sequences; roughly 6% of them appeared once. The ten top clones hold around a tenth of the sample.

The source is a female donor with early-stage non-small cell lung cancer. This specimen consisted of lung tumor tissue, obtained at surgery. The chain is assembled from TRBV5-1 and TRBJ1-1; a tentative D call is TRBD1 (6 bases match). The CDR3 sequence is CASSPPGGGDEAFF. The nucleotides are TGCGCCAGCAGCCCTCCGGGGGGCGGTGATGAAGCTTTCTTT.